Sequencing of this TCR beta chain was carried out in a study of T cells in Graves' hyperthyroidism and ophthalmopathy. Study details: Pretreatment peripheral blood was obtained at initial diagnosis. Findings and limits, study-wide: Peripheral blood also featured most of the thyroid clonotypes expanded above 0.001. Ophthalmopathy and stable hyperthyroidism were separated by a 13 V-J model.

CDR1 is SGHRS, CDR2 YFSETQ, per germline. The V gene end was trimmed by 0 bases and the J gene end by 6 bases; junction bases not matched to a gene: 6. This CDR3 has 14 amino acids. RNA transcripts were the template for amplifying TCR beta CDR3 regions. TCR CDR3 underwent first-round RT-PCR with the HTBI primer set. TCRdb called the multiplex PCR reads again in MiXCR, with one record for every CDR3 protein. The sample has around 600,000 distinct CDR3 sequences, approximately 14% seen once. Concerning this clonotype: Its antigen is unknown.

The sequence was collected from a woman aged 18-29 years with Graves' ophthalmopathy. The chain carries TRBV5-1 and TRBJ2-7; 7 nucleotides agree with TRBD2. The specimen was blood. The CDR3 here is CASSLEAGAIEQYF. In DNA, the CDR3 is TGCGCCAGCAGCTTGGAGGCGGGAGCAATCGAGCAGTACTTC.